This TCR beta chain derives from a study of regulatory T cells in long-lasting Graves disease. Many counts were recorded for this clonotype. Its antigen remains unknown. Time point specified: persistent/refractory GD, antithyroid drugs over 5 years with positive TRAb. From RNA extracted from PBMCs, the TCR library was made. Those enrolled as patients came out of an endocrinology department in Xi'an, China. Into tubes containing EDTA, approximately 9.4 milliliters of peripheral blood were drawn. Arm-PCR with iRepertoire HTBI primers amplified the CDR3 regions for these TCR beta libraries. TCRdb processed the multiplex PCR reads anew with MiXCR; each CDR3 protein has one entry. The data show some 370,000 distinct CDR3 sequences, less than 25% seen once. Overall study findings and caveats: Accuracy was perhaps lowered by the small sample size.

The V and J ends lost 7 bases and 4 bases, in that order; junction bases with no gene match: 13. This CDR3 spans 16 amino acids. Looked up from germline, CDR1 is MNHNS and CDR2 is SASEGT. V is TRBV6-1 and J is TRBJ2-5; TRBD1 agrees at 9 bases. The receptor was derived from a female donor with Graves disease. Sequenced material: peripheral blood mononuclear cells (PBMCs), taken when the disease was refractory, from a patient treated with antithyroid drugs. CDR3 DNA sequence: TGTGCCAGCAAAGTCCCCGTCGGGACAGGGAGAGAGACCCAGTACTTC. It translates to CASKVPVGTGRETQYF.